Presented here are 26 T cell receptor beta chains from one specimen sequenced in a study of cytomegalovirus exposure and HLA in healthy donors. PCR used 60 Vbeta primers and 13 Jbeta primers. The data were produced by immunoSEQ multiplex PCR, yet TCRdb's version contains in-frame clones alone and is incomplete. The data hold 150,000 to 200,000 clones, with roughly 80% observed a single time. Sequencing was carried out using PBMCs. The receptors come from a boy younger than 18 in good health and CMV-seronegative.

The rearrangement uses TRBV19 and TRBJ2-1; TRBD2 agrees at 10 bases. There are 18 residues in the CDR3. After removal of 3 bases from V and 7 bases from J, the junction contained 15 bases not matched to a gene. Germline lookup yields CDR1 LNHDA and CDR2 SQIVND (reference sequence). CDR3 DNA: TGTGCCAGTAGTATGGAAGTTCGGGCTAGCGGGAGTGGGAATGAGCAGTTCTTC. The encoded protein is CASSMEVRASGSGNEQFF.

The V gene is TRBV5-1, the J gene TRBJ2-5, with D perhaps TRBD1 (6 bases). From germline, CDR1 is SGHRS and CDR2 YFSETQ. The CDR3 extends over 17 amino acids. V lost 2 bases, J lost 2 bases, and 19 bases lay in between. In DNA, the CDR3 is TGCGCCAGCAGCTTCACGGATGGGTACAGGGAGCAAGAGACCCAGTACTTC. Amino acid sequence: CASSFTDGYREQETQYF.

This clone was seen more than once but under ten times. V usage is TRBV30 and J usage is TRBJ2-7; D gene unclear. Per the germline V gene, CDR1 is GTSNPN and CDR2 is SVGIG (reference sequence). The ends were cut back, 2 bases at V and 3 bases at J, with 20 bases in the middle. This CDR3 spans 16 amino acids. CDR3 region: CAWSPLGGSYRYEQYF. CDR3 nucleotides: TGTGCCTGGAGTCCCCTCGGCGGTAGTTACCGCTACGAGCAGTACTTC.

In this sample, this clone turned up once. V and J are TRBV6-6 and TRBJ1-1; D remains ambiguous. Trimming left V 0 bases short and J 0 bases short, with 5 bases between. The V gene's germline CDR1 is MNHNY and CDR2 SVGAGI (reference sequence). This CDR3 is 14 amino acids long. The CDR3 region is CASSYSSVNTEAFF. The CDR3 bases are TGTGCCAGCAGTTACTCGTCAGTGAACACTGAAGCTTTCTTT.

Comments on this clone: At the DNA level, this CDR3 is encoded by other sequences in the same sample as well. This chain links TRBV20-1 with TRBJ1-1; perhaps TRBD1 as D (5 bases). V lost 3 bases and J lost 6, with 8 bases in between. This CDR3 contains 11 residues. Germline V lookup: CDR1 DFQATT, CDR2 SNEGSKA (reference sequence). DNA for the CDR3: TGCAGTGCTAGTCAGGGCTCTGAAGCTTTCTTT. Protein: CSASQGSEAFF.

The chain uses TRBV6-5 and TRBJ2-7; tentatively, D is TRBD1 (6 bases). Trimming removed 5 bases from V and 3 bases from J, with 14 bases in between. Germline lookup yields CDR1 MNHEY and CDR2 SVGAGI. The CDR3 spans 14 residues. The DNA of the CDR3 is TGTGCCAGCAGTCGAAACAGGGACGTCTACGAGCAGTACTTC. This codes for CASSRNRDVYEQYF.

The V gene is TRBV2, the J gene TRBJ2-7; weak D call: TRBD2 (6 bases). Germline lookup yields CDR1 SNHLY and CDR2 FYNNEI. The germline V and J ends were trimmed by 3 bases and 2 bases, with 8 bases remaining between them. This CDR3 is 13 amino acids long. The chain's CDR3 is CASSEAGTYEQYF. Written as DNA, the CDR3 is TGTGCCAGCAGTGAGGCGGGGACCTACGAGCAGTACTTC.

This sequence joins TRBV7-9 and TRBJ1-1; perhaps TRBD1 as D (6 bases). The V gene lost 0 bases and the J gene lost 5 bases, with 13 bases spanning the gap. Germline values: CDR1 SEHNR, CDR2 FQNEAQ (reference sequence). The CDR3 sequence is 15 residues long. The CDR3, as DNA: TGTGCCAGCAGCTTAGCTTATAACAGGGAGACTGAAGCTTTCTTT. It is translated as CASSLAYNRETEAFF.

This CDR3 reads CASSPGGPQYF. In nucleotides, the CDR3 is TGTGCCAGCAGCCCTGGGGGCCCGCAGTATTTT. The V gene is TRBV7-2, the J gene TRBJ2-3; D might be TRBD1 (6 bases). Between the trimmed V and J ends, which lost 5 bases and 10 bases, there was a span of 10 bases. There are 11 residues in the CDR3. CDR1 is SGHTA, CDR2 FQGNSA, per germline.

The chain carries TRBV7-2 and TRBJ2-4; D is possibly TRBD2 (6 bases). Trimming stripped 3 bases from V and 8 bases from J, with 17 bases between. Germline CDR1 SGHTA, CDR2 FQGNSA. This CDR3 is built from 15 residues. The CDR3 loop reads CASSLIGGVVDIQYF. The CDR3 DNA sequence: TGTGCCAGCAGCTTGATCGGAGGGGTAGTTGACATTCAGTACTTC.

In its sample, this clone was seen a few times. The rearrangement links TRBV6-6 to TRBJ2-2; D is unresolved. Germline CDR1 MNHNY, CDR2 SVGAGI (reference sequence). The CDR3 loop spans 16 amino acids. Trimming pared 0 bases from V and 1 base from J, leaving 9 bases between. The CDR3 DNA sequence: TGTGCCAGCAGTTACTCTGCAGAAGAGAACACCGGGGAGCTGTTTTTT. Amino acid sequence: CASSYSAEENTGELFF.

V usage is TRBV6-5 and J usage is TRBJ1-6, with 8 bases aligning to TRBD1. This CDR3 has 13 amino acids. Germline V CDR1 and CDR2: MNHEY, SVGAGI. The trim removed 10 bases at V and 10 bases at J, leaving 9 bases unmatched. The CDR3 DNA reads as TGTGCCACCGCGACAGGGGAATCGTCACCCCTCCACTTT. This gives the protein CATATGESSPLHF.

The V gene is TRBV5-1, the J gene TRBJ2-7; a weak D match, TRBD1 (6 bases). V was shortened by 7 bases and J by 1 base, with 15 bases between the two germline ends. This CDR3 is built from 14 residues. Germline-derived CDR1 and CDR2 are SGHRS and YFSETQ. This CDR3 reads CASSWTAPSYEQYF. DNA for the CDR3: TGCGCCAGCTCCTGGACAGCCCCGTCCTACGAGCAGTACTTC.

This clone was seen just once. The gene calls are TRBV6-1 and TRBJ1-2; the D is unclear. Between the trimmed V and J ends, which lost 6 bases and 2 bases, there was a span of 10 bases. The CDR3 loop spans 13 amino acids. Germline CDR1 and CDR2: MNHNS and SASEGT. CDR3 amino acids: CASRVPQNYGYTF. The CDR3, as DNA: TGTGCCAGCAGGGTTCCCCAGAACTATGGCTACACCTTC.

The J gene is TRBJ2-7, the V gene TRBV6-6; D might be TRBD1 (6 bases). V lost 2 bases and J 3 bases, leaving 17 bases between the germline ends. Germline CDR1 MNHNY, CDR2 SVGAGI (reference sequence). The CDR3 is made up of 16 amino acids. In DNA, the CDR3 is TGTGCCAGCAGTTACGCCGGACAGCCGGAAGGCTACGAGCAGTACTTC. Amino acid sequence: CASSYAGQPEGYEQYF.

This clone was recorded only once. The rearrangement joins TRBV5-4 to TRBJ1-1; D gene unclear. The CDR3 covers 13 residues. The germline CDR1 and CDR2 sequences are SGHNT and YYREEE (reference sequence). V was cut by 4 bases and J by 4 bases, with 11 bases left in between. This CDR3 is CASSNVVGTEAFF. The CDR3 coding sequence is TGTGCCAGCAGCAATGTTGTCGGCACTGAAGCTTTCTTT.

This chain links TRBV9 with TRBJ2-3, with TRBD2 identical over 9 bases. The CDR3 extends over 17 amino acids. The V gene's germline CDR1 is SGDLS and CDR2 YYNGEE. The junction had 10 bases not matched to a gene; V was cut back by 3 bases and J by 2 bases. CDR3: CASSATPGTSPTDTQYF. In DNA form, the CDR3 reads TGTGCCAGCAGCGCTACTCCCGGGACTAGCCCCACAGATACGCAGTATTTT. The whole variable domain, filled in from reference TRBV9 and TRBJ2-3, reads DSGVTQTPKHLITATGQRVTLRCSPRSGDLSVYWYQQSLDQGLQFLIQYYNGEERAKGNILERFSAQQFPDLHSELNLSSLELGDSALYFCASSATPGTSPTDTQYFGPGTRLTVL.

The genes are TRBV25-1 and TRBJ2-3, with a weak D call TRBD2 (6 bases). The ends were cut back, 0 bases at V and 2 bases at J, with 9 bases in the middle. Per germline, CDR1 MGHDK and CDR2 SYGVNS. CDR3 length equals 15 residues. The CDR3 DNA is TGTGCCAGCAGTGAATACGGAGGGACCACAGATACGCAGTATTTT. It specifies CASSEYGGTTDTQYF. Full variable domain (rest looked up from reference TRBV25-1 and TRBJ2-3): EADIYQTPRYLVIGTGKKITLECSQTMGHDKMYWYQQDPGMELHLIHYSYGVNSTEKGDLSSESTVSRIRTEHFPLTLESARPSHTSQYLCASSEYGGTTDTQYFGPGTRLTVL.

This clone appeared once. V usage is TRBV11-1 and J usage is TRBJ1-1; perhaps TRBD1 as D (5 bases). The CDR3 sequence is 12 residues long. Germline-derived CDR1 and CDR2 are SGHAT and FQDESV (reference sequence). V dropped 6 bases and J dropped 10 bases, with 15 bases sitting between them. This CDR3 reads CASSSFSGGAFF. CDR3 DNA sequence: TGTGCCAGCAGTTCCTTCAGCGGGGGAGCTTTCTTT.

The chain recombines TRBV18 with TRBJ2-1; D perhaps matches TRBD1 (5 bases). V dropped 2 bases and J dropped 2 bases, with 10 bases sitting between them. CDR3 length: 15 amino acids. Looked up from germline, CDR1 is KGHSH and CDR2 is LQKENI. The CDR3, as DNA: TGTGCCAGCTCACCAAGGGGCGACCCCTACAATGAGCAGTTCTTC. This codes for CASSPRGDPYNEQFF.

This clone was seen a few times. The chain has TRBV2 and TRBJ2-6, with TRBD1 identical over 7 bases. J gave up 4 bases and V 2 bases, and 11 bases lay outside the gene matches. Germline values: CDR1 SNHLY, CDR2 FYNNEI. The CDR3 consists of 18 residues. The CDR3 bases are TGTGCCAGCAGTGAACTCTCGACAGGGTCAAACGGGGCCAACGTCCTGACTTTC. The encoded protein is CASSELSTGSNGANVLTF.

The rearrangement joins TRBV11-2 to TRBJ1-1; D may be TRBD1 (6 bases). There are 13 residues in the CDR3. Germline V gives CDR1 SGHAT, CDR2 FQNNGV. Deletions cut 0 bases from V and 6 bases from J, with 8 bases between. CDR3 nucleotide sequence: TGTGCCAGCAGCTTAGAGGGGGCCCCTGAAGCTTTCTTT. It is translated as CASSLEGAPEAFF.

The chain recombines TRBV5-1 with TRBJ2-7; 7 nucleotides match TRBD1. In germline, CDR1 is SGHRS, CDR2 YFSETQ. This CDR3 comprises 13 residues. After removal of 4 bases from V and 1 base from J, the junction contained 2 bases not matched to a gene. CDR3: CASSLGQSYEQYF. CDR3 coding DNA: TGCGCCAGCAGCCTGGGACAGTCCTACGAGCAGTACTTC.

CDR3 nucleotide sequence: TGTGCCAGTAGCCAAACAGGGTCAACTAATGAAAAACTGTTTTTT. Protein product: CASSQTGSTNEKLFF. V usage is TRBV19 and J usage is TRBJ1-4; TRBD1 is a possible D gene (6 bases). Trimming left V 6 bases short and J 0 bases short, with 11 bases between. The germline V gene encodes CDR1 LNHDA and CDR2 SQIVND (reference sequence). There are 15 residues in the CDR3.

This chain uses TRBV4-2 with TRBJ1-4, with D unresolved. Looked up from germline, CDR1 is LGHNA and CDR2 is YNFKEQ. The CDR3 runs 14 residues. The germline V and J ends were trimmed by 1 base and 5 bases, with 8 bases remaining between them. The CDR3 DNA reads TGTGCCAGCAGCCAAGTTTCGGAGAATGAAAAACTGTTTTTT. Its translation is CASSQVSENEKLFF.

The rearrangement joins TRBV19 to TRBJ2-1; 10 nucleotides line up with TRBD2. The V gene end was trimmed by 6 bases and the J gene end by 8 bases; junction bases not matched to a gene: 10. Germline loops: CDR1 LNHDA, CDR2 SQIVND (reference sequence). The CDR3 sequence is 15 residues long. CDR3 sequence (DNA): TGTGCCAGTAGCGACTCTAGCGGGAGCCACGATGAGCAGTTCTTC. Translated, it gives CASSDSSGSHDEQFF. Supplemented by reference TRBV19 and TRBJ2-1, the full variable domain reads DGGITQSPKYLFRKEGQNVTLSCEQNLNHDAMYWYRQDPGQGLRLIYYSQIVNDFQKGDIAEGYSVSREKKESFPLTVTSAQKNPTAFYLCASSDSSGSHDEQFFGPGTRLTVL.